This TCR beta chain appears in the sequencing data of a study of shared clonotypes between healthy human individuals. Overall study results and limits: Exclusively blood specimens were collected; tissue repertoires likely differ. Naive subsets generally exceeded memory subsets in estimated richness.

A note on this clone: Its antigen is undetermined.

The V and J ends lost 1 base and 4 bases respectively, with 8 bases between them. The CDR3 is 14 amino acids. Germline V gene lookup returns CDR1 SGDLS and CDR2 YYNGEE. Researchers partitioned CD4+ cells into CD45RA+ naive and CD45RA-negative memory subsets. Generated by immunoSEQ multiplex PCR, the TCRdb table keeps only in-frame clones and is missing some. The sample carries a few million clones, approximately 95% recorded once. This TCR was recovered from a man aged 18 to 30 in good health. Some clones in this sample may be carry-over from other donors' samples. V and J are TRBV9 and TRBJ2-2; no clear D gene. Material: naive CD4+ T cells from PBMCs. As for subset: CD45RA+ positively selected. DNA for the CDR3: TGTGCCAGCAGCGTAACGGTGGGCACCGGGGAGCTGTTTTTT. Its translation is CASSVTVGTGELFF.